This T cell receptor beta chain was sequenced in a study of blood T cell repertoires in COVID-19. Study-level background: COVID-19 samples, acute and convalescent, were from the United States, Italy and Spain. PBMCs, B-cell-depleted T cells, or T cells provided the cDNA or gDNA that made up the material.

A Seattle source enrolled patients during active infection and followed them longitudinally. V lost 3 bases to trimming and J lost 4 bases, with 12 bases between them. The CDR3 sequence is 14 residues long. The germline V gene has CDR1 SGHAT and CDR2 FQNNGV. Original processing methods: By means of reference gene primer amplification, nucleated cell counts were estimated. Only in-frame clones appear in the TCRdb table, and some are missing; sequencing was by immunoSEQ multiplex PCR. The V and J calls and the clone size are those of that table, but D and trimming were determined from the DNA. This sample has about 220,000 clones, with 82% found just once.

This chain uses TRBV11-2 with TRBJ1-2; D call uncertain. The source is a woman aged 70-85 years with COVID-19, enrolled during active disease. The specimen was peripheral blood. CDR3 coding DNA: TGTGCCAGCAGCTTTTACAGAAACTCCTATGGCTACACCTTC. Protein product: CASSFYRNSYGYTF.